Below, 23 T cell receptor beta chains from the same sample are listed, as sequenced in a study of shared clonotypes between healthy human individuals. Produced via immunoSEQ multiplex PCR; TCRdb's table is partial and in-frame only. The table shows about 480,000 clones, with approximately 85% occurring only once. Source material: PBMCs. The receptors shown here come from a woman between 40 and 50 years old in good health. Some clones in this sample may be carry-over from other donors' samples.

The chain is built from TRBV7-9 and TRBJ2-5; D perhaps matches TRBD2 (6 bases). Germline lookup yields CDR1 SEHNR and CDR2 FQNEAQ (reference sequence). The CDR3 has 14 residues. The V end lost 5 bases, the J end lost 5 bases, and 15 bases lay between the germline ends. CDR3 nucleotides: TGTGCCAGCAGCGCCTCGGGAGTTTGGGAGACCCAGTACTTC. The encoded protein is CASSASGVWETQYF.

V usage is TRBV10-3 and J usage is TRBJ2-5; 8 positions agree with TRBD2. The germline V gene encodes CDR1 ENHRY and CDR2 SYGVKD. After removal of 4 bases from V and 5 bases from J, the junction contained 6 bases not matched to a gene. This CDR3 is built from 14 residues. CDR3 amino acids: CAISASGSSETQYF. CDR3 in DNA: TGTGCCATCAGTGCTAGCGGGTCGTCGGAGACCCAGTACTTC.

The V and J genes are TRBV11-2 and TRBJ2-3; 9 nucleotides align to TRBD1. J gave up 4 bases and V 5 bases, and 7 bases lay outside the gene matches. The CDR3 is 15 residues long. Germline values: CDR1 SGHAT, CDR2 FQNNGV. The CDR3 nucleotides are TGTGCCAGCAGCCCGACGACAGGGGGTGCAGATACGCAGTATTTT. Protein: CASSPTTGGADTQYF.

The rearrangement uses TRBV7-9 and TRBJ2-6, with TRBD1 matching over 8 bases. The CDR3 loop spans 18 amino acids. Germline values: CDR1 SEHNR, CDR2 FQNEAQ (reference sequence). The junction had 9 bases not matched to a gene; V was cut back by 3 bases and J by 2 bases. The CDR3: CASSFPDRDSAGANVLTF. In nucleotides, the CDR3 is TGTGCCAGCAGCTTCCCGGACAGGGACTCTGCTGGGGCCAACGTCCTGACTTTC. Based on the CDR3 plus reference TRBV7-9 and TRBJ2-6, the full variable domain is DTGVSQNPRHKITKRGQNVTFRCDPISEHNRLYWYRQTLGQGPEFLTYFQNEAQLEKSRLLSDRFSAERPKGSFSTLEIQRTEQGDSAMYLCASSFPDRDSAGANVLTFGAGSRLTVL.

The chain's CDR3 is CASSLFPSGSDTQYF. Here the CDR3 DNA reads TGTGCCAGCAGCTTGTTTCCTAGCGGGAGTGATACGCAGTATTTT. The V call is TRBV5-6, the J call TRBJ2-3, with 10 nucleotides matching TRBD2. The CDR3 runs 15 residues. V dropped 1 base and J dropped 6; count of bases not matched to a gene: 5. Germline V lookup: CDR1 SGHDT, CDR2 YYEEEE.

The chain joins TRBV7-2 to TRBJ1-2, with 9 bases fitting TRBD1. V lost 1 base, J lost 2 bases, and 5 bases stayed unmatched. Germline CDR1 reads SGHTA; CDR2 reads FQGNSA. This CDR3 has 16 residues. The CDR3 DNA is TGTGCCAGCAGCTTAGAGGGACAGGGAGCGAACTATGGCTACACCTTC. It translates to CASSLEGQGANYGYTF.

This rearrangement joins TRBV11-3 to TRBJ2-3, with D possibly TRBD2 on 6 matching bases. This CDR3 is 15 amino acids long. The V and J ends lost 0 bases and 5 bases respectively, with 12 bases between them. Germline lookup yields CDR1 SGHNT and CDR2 YENEEA. CDR3 protein: CASSLEGGIGDTQYF. The CDR3 DNA reads TGTGCCAGCAGCTTAGAGGGCGGGATAGGAGATACGCAGTATTTT.

This clone has a count of ten or more. CDR3 DNA: TGTGCCAGCAGCCCTCGGACTAGCGGGTCTTATGAGCAGTTCTTC. Its protein product is CASSPRTSGSYEQFF. This sequence joins TRBV9 and TRBJ2-1; TRBD2 aligns across 11 bases. Germline lookup yields CDR1 SGDLS and CDR2 YYNGEE. The trim removed 4 bases at V and 8 bases at J, leaving 8 bases unmatched. CDR3 size: 15 residues. The entire variable domain, with the rest obtained from reference TRBV9 and TRBJ2-1, is as follows: DSGVTQTPKHLITATGQRVTLRCSPRSGDLSVYWYQQSLDQGLQFLIQYYNGEERAKGNILERFSAQQFPDLHSELNLSSLELGDSALYFCASSPRTSGSYEQFFGPGTRLTVL.

This chain links TRBV10-1 with TRBJ2-1; perhaps TRBD2 as D (5 bases). This CDR3 spans 15 amino acids. V dropped 5 bases and J dropped 0 bases, with 11 bases sitting between them. Germline V lookup: CDR1 WNHNN, CDR2 SYGVQD (reference sequence). The CDR3 DNA sequence: TGCGCCAGCAGTCCGGACTTGAACTCCTACAATGAGCAGTTCTTC. Protein product: CASSPDLNSYNEQFF.

J is TRBJ1-2 and V is TRBV11-2; 8 positions agree with TRBD1. The CDR3 spans 14 residues. The junction had 10 bases not matched to a gene; V was cut back by 6 bases and J by 7 bases. In germline, CDR1 is SGHAT, CDR2 FQNNGV. Here the CDR3 reads CASRPPDRARGYTF. CDR3 DNA sequence: TGTGCCAGCAGACCACCGGACAGGGCGCGTGGCTACACCTTC.

This chain connects TRBV14 to TRBJ2-5; no definite D call. The CDR3 length is 16 residues. Germline V gene data show CDR1 as SGHDN and CDR2 as FVKESK. V was clipped by 4 bases and J by 1 base, with 16 bases between them. DNA of the CDR3: TGTGCCAGCAGCCCACGGCTGGGGTCCGCCCAAGAGACCCAGTACTTC. Translation: CASSPRLGSAQETQYF.

This clone was counted between two and nine times. This chain connects TRBV19 to TRBJ1-5; D possibly corresponds to TRBD1 (5 bases). CDR3 length: 14 residues. Trimming cost V 4 bases and J 4 bases, with 11 bases left between them. From germline, CDR1 is LNHDA and CDR2 SQIVND (reference sequence). CDR3 nucleotides: TGTGCCAGTAGTAACCAGCAGGGAAATCAGCCCCAGCATTTT. Translation: CASSNQQGNQPQHF.

As for this clone: This CDR3 is also generated by other DNA sequences in the sample. This chain uses TRBV15 with TRBJ2-7; D gene ambiguous. CDR3 length: 12 residues. Germline V CDR1 and CDR2: LNHNV, YYDKDF (reference sequence). The V gene lost 0 bases and the J gene lost 7 bases, with 7 bases spanning the gap. Written as DNA, the CDR3 is TGTGCCACCAGCAGAGATTTTGGGGAGCAGTACTTC. Amino acid sequence: CATSRDFGEQYF. The whole variable domain, filled in from reference TRBV15 and TRBJ2-7, reads DAMVIQNPRYQVTQFGKPVTLSCSQTLNHNVMYWYQQKSSQAPKLLFHYYDKDFNNEADTPDNFQSRRPNTSFCFLDIRSPGLGDTAMYLCATSRDFGEQYFGPGTRLTVT.

The count of this clone is one. The chain has TRBV11-2 and TRBJ1-2; TRBD1 agrees at 8 bases. V lost 6 bases and J lost 5; bases outside the gene matches: 5. CDR3 size: 13 residues. Per the germline V gene, CDR1 is SGHAT and CDR2 is FQNNGV. Here the CDR3 DNA reads TGTGCCAGCAGACGGACAGGGCCGTATGGCTACACCTTC. This sequence encodes CASRRTGPYGYTF.

The V and J genes are TRBV4-2 and TRBJ2-1; 7 positions agree with TRBD1. The germline gives CDR1 LGHNA, CDR2 YNFKEQ. The CDR3 is 16 residues long. V lost 0 bases, J lost 4 bases, and 6 bases stayed unmatched. Here the CDR3 reads CASSQDIGGTYNEQFF. As DNA, the CDR3 is TGTGCCAGCAGCCAAGATATAGGGGGCACGTACAATGAGCAGTTCTTC.

This clone has just a few counts. The gene calls are TRBV2 and TRBJ2-3; D might be TRBD2 (7 bases). This CDR3 region has 14 residues. V lost 6 bases to trimming and J lost 2 bases, with 12 bases between them. Germline lookup yields CDR1 SNHLY and CDR2 FYNNEI. CDR3 amino acids: CASRGGQHTDTQYF. In DNA form, the CDR3 reads TGTGCCAGCAGGGGGGGGCAACACACAGATACGCAGTATTTT.

The sample holds one count of this clone. The chain combines TRBV2 with TRBJ1-5; D call uncertain. The V gene's germline CDR1 is SNHLY and CDR2 FYNNEI. CDR3 length: 12 residues. V was shortened by 3 bases and J by 5 bases, with 5 bases between the two germline ends. CDR3 nucleotides: TGTGCCAGCAGTGAGGACTATCAGCCCCAGCATTTT. Encoded protein: CASSEDYQPQHF.

The chain uses TRBV7-9 and TRBJ2-7; D tentatively reads TRBD1 or TRBD2 (5 bases each). V shed 6 bases and J shed 9 bases, with 15 bases lying between them. This CDR3 contains 12 residues. Germline-derived CDR1 and CDR2 are SEHNR and FQNEAQ (reference sequence). The CDR3 bases are TGTGCCAGCAGTGTAGCAGGTGGGGGGCAGTACTTC. Translated: CASSVAGGGQYF.

This clone was found once. The genes are TRBV30 and TRBJ2-7, with a possible D match to TRBD2 (6 bases). Germline CDR1 and CDR2: GTSNPN and SVGIG (reference sequence). With 4 bases removed from V and 2 bases from J, the gap between germline ends came to 15 bases. The CDR3 runs 14 residues. The CDR3 bases are TGTGCCTGGACTTTCCGACTAGACCCCTACGAGCAGTACTTC. It is translated as CAWTFRLDPYEQYF.

This clone is a singleton in its sample. The rearrangement uses TRBV6-5 and TRBJ1-2; a weak D match, TRBD1 (6 bases). The V end lost 4 bases, the J end lost 5 bases, and 11 bases lay between the germline ends. CDR3 length: 13 residues. CDR1 and CDR2 (germline): MNHEY, SVGAGI. CDR3 sequence (DNA): TGTGCCAGCAGTTTGGGGACAAGTTATGGCTACACCTTC. Its protein is CASSLGTSYGYTF.

The chain carries TRBV28 and TRBJ2-1; D may be TRBD2 (6 bases). The CDR3 consists of 14 residues. Trimming took 7 bases from V and 0 from J, leaving 10 bases between them. Germline V lookup: CDR1 MDHEN, CDR2 SYDVKM. CDR3 DNA: TGTGCCAGCAAGGCGGGGCCCTCCTACAATGAGCAGTTCTTC. It yields the protein CASKAGPSYNEQFF.

The chain is built from TRBV9 and TRBJ2-7, with unresolved D. CDR3 size: 14 residues. Germline CDR1 is SGDLS and CDR2 is YYNGEE. Trimming left V 2 bases short and J 2 bases short, with 11 bases between. As DNA, the CDR3 is TGTGCCAGCAGCGTTTACAGTTCGACCTACGAGCAGTACTTC. Protein: CASSVYSSTYEQYF.

This sequence joins TRBV5-8 and TRBJ1-4; 7 positions match TRBD1. This CDR3 contains 16 residues. V gave up 1 base and J gave up 0 bases; unmatched junction bases: 3. Germline CDR1 is SGHTS and CDR2 is YDEGEE. The CDR3 DNA reads TGTGCCAGCAGCTTGCACAGGGGCCCAACTAATGAAAAACTGTTTTTT. This encodes CASSLHRGPTNEKLFF.